This entry features one T cell receptor (beta chain) sequence. This sample was taken from a study of cytomegalovirus exposure and HLA in healthy donors. Primers for the PCR totalled 60 Vbeta and 13 Jbeta. Clones were read by immunoSEQ multiplex PCR, and TCRdb kept only the in-frame ones, dropping some. The data show some 87,000 clones, with about four fifths seen just once and 5% to 7% held by the top ten. CDR1 and CDR2 (germline): SGHNT, YYREEE (reference sequence). The trim removed 0 bases at V and 5 bases at J, leaving 10 bases unmatched. CDR3 size: 17 residues. The receptor's source is a man younger than 30 in good health and CMV-seropositive. This chain links TRBV5-4 with TRBJ2-4; TRBD1 agrees at 8 bases. Sequencing was carried out using PBMCs. CDR3 nucleotide sequence: TGTGCCAGCAGCTTGGCAGGTGGGCAGGGGGCCCAAAACATTCAGTACTTC. This sequence encodes CASSLAGGQGAQNIQYF.